The 18 T cell receptor beta chains given below trace back to one sample, sequenced in a study of blood T cell repertoires in COVID-19. Only in-frame clones appear in the TCRdb table, and some are missing; sequencing was by immunoSEQ multiplex PCR. The sample yields about 160,000 clones, approximately 84% seen once. Sequencing used peripheral blood. These receptors were taken from a man between 18 and 35 years old with active or convalescent COVID-19.

J is TRBJ2-3 and V is TRBV6-6; 11 bases are a match to TRBD2. Unmatched junction bases numbered 2, after V lost 2 bases and J lost 1 base. This CDR3 spans 16 amino acids. CDR1 MNHNY and CDR2 SVGAGI come from the germline V gene (reference sequence). The CDR3 coding sequence is TGTGCCAGCAGTTACCAGGGACTAGCGGGCACAGATACGCAGTATTTT. It translates to CASSYQGLAGTDTQYF.

The genes are TRBV6-5 and TRBJ1-1; 8 nucleotides line up with TRBD1. Germline V lookup: CDR1 MNHEY, CDR2 SVGAGI. The CDR3 loop spans 15 amino acids. After removal of 5 bases from V and 1 base from J, the junction contained 6 bases not matched to a gene. The CDR3: CASSKNRGRNTEAFF. The CDR3 DNA reads TGTGCCAGCAGTAAAAACAGGGGGAGGAACACTGAAGCTTTCTTT.

This clone was seen once. The rearrangement uses TRBV2 and TRBJ1-2, with D possibly TRBD1 on 5 matching bases. V gave up 4 bases and J gave up 4 bases, with 13 bases separating them. Germline lookup yields CDR1 SNHLY and CDR2 FYNNEI. This CDR3 spans 14 amino acids. In DNA form, the CDR3 reads TGTGCCAGCAGTGGCTCAGGGAAGAGCTATGGCTACACCTTC. This codes for CASSGSGKSYGYTF.

The gene calls are TRBV7-6 and TRBJ2-7; 11 positions agree with TRBD2. Germline assignment: CDR1 SGHVS and CDR2 FNYEAQ. Trimming at V came to 1 base and at J to 4 bases, leaving 0 bases not matched to a gene. The CDR3 runs to 14 residues. CDR3 sequence (DNA): TGTGCCAGCAGCTTAGGACTAGCGGGATACGAGCAGTACTTC. Protein: CASSLGLAGYEQYF. Filled out from reference TRBV7-6 and TRBJ2-7, the complete variable domain reads GAGVSQSPRYKVTKRGQDVALRCDPISGHVSLYWYRQALGQGPEFLTYFNYEAQQDKSGLPNDRFSAERPEGSISTLTIQRTEQRDSAMYRCASSLGLAGYEQYFGPGTRLTVT.

The V gene is TRBV4-1, the J gene TRBJ2-7; tentatively, D is TRBD2 (5 bases). Germline values: CDR1 MGHRA, CDR2 YSYEKL. V lost 0 bases and J 3 bases, leaving 12 bases between the germline ends. The CDR3 has 15 residues. CDR3 in DNA: TGCGCCAGCAGCCAAGAAACGGTAGGGAGCTACGAGCAGTACTTC. As protein: CASSQETVGSYEQYF.

This chain uses TRBV7-2 with TRBJ2-7; TRBD2 aligns across 8 bases. The CDR3 has 15 residues. The junction had 8 bases not matched to a gene; V was cut back by 3 bases and J by 4 bases. From germline, CDR1 is SGHTA and CDR2 FQGNSA. The CDR3: CASSFRGGRRYEQYF. The CDR3 DNA follows: TGTGCCAGCAGCTTCCGGGGGGGAAGAAGGTACGAGCAGTACTTC.

This clone was observed once. The chain is built from TRBV10-2 and TRBJ2-3; no firm D call. Trimming removed 2 bases from V and 0 bases from J, with 9 bases in between. In germline, CDR1 is WSHSY, CDR2 SAAADI. CDR3 size: 15 residues. CDR3 nucleotides: TGCGCCAGCAGTGAGGAAGCGCCGAGCACAGATACGCAGTATTTT. Protein sequence: CASSEEAPSTDTQYF.

The gene calls are TRBV2 and TRBJ2-1; TRBD2 matches at 9 bases. V trimming: 4 bases; J trimming: 8 bases; junction bases outside the gene matches: 6. The CDR3 is 14 amino acids. Germline lookup yields CDR1 SNHLY and CDR2 FYNNEI. The chain's CDR3 is CASSGYSGSDEQFF. The DNA for the CDR3 is TGTGCCAGCAGTGGATATAGCGGGAGCGATGAGCAGTTCTTC.

The chain has TRBV5-1 and TRBJ2-5; the match to TRBD1 covers 8 bases. The CDR3 is 13 residues long. J gave up 6 bases and V 2 bases, and 3 bases lay outside the gene matches. Germline assignment: CDR1 SGHRS and CDR2 YFSETQ. The CDR3 spells CASSFDRGKTQYF. CDR3 bases: TGCGCCAGCAGCTTTGACAGGGGAAAGACCCAGTACTTC. Drawing the rest from reference TRBV5-1 and TRBJ2-5, the complete variable domain is KAGVTQTPRYLIKTRGQQVTLSCSPISGHRSVSWYQQTPGQGLQFLFEYFSETQRNKGNFPGRFSGRQFSNSRSEMNVSTLELGDSALYLCASSFDRGKTQYFGPGTRLLVL.

The chain joins TRBV6-2 or TRBV6-3 to TRBJ2-6; D unclear. The CDR3 length is 18 residues. The germline V gene encodes CDR1 MNHEY and CDR2 SVGEGT. Trimming shortened V by 0 bases and J by 0 bases, and 12 bases separated the two germline ends. In DNA form, the CDR3 reads TGTGCCAGCAGTTACTCGAAAACAGCAAGCTCTGGGGCCAACGTCCTGACTTTC. Its translation is CASSYSKTASSGANVLTF.

This rearrangement joins TRBV7-9 to TRBJ2-7; maybe TRBD1 (6 bases). Germline V gene data show CDR1 as SEHNR and CDR2 as FQNEAQ (reference sequence). Trimming removed 5 bases from V and 5 bases from J, with 16 bases in between. This CDR3 region has 14 residues. This chain's CDR3 is CASSRQERADEQYF. CDR3 DNA sequence: TGTGCCAGCAGCCGACAGGAGAGAGCTGACGAGCAGTACTTC.

J is TRBJ2-4 and V is TRBV7-2; D possibly corresponds to TRBD2 (6 bases). The CDR3 loop spans 13 amino acids. CDR1 and CDR2 (germline): SGHTA, FQGNSA. Trimming took 5 bases from V and 4 from J, leaving 9 bases between them. The CDR3 DNA sequence: TGTGCCAGCAGCCGGGGGATGAAAAACATTCAGTACTTC. Amino acid sequence: CASSRGMKNIQYF.

The chain uses TRBV6-2 or TRBV6-3 and TRBJ2-7; the match to TRBD2 covers 8 bases. The CDR3 contains 15 residues. V lost 5 bases, J lost 5 bases, and 11 bases stayed unmatched. CDR1 MNHEY and CDR2 SVGEGT come from the germline V gene. The CDR3 DNA sequence: TGTGCCAGCAGTATCCCTATAGCGGGACTAGACGAGCAGTACTTC. It encodes CASSIPIAGLDEQYF.

This sequence joins TRBV28 and TRBJ2-5; 11 bases fit TRBD2. V was pared by 3 bases and J by 1 base, with 4 bases of the junction left unmatched. The CDR3 spans 16 residues. Germline CDR1 reads MDHEN; CDR2 reads SYDVKM. The chain's CDR3 is CASSFTSGRRQETQYF. The CDR3 nucleotides read TGTGCCAGCAGTTTCACTAGCGGGAGACGCCAAGAGACCCAGTACTTC.

V and J are TRBV7-9 and TRBJ2-3, with 7 positions matching TRBD2. The CDR3 has 16 residues. The V and J ends lost 2 bases and 6 bases, in that order; junction bases with no gene match: 11. Germline-derived CDR1 and CDR2 are SEHNR and FQNEAQ (reference sequence). CDR3 bases: TGTGCCAGCAGCTTATTCGGACTAGTAAGGCCGGATACGCAGTATTTT. It codes for CASSLFGLVRPDTQYF.

The J gene is TRBJ2-1, the V gene TRBV19; D is possibly TRBD2 (6 bases). V was cut by 7 bases and J by 7 bases, with 17 bases left in between. CDR1 is LNHDA, CDR2 SQIVND, per germline (reference sequence). The CDR3 has 14 residues. The CDR3 DNA is TGTGCCAGTACCTTACTTCCCGGGGGTAATGAGCAGTTCTTC. This sequence encodes CASTLLPGGNEQFF.

This clone was detected once. This chain links TRBV6-1 with TRBJ1-5; no reliable D call. V shed 4 bases and J shed 6 bases, with 22 bases lying between them. CDR1 is MNHNS, CDR2 SASEGT, per germline. This CDR3 has 17 amino acids. The CDR3, as DNA: TGTGCCAGCAGTGCGACTTCGGGTGGAGGGTTCGGTCAGCCCCAGCATTTT. Translating it yields CASSATSGGGFGQPQHF.

The CDR3 coding sequence is TGCGCCACCAGGGGAGGGGTGAACATTCAGTACTTC. As protein: CATRGGVNIQYF. The chain recombines TRBV10-2 with TRBJ2-4; possibly TRBD2 for D (7 bases). There are 12 residues in the CDR3. V shed 10 bases and J shed 7 bases, with 14 bases lying between them. Germline assignment: CDR1 WSHSY and CDR2 SAAADI.